The rows below give T cell receptor beta chains drawn from one sample of a study of CD4 T cells in relation to SARS-CoV-2 and coronaviruses. These TCRs' antigens remain unknown. Only in-frame clones appear in the TCRdb table, and some are missing; sequencing was by immunoSEQ multiplex PCR. The sample includes roughly 20,000 clones, 60% to 80% of them seen just once. Source material: CD4+ T cells from PBMCs, cultured in vitro. The receptors stem from a human donor in good health. Both conserved end residues are part of each CDR3. D genes are given only for firm matches. Only some rows state a clone size, as once, few, many or a class for expanded clones.

TRBJ2-2 TRBV2 TRBD2 NA CASSGTSGHTGELFF TGTGCCAGCAGTGGGACTAGCGGTCACACCGGGGAGCTGTTTTTT
TRBJ2-3 TRBV7-2 TRBD2 NA CASSLRLAEEVDTQYF TGTGCCAGCAGCTTAAGACTAGCGGAGGAGGTAGATACGCAGTATTTT
TRBJ2-5 TRBV19 TRBD2 once CASNPGTSGKETQYF TGTGCCAGTAATCCCGGGACTAGCGGGAAAGAGACCCAGTACTTC
TRBJ2-1 TRBV5-6 TRBD2 few CASSSHGGGLAGGSNEQFF TGTGCCAGCAGCTCTCATGGAGGGGGACTAGCGGGGGGGAGCAATGAGCAGTTCTTC
TRBJ1-1 TRBV11-3 NA few CASRVRMSDTEAFF TGTGCCTCGAGGGTTCGGATGTCGGACACTGAAGCTTTCTTT
TRBJ2-6 TRBV18 TRBD1 NA CASSVTGLGANVLTF TGTGCCAGCTCGGTGACAGGGCTTGGGGCCAACGTCCTGACTTTC
TRBJ1-5 TRBV24-1 TRBD1 few CATSDQLLREGAEREPQHF TGTGCCACCAGTGACCAACTCCTCAGGGAGGGGGCGGAGAGGGAGCCCCAGCATTTT
TRBJ1-3 TRBV5-1 NA NA CASSLVGIGNTIYF TGCGCCAGCAGCTTGGTAGGAATTGGAAACACCATATATTTT
TRBJ2-6 TRBV4-1 TRBD1 NA CASSQDKQGYVLAGANVLTF TGCGCCAGCAGCCAAGATAAACAGGGGTATGTCCTTGCTGGGGCCAACGTCCTGACTTTC
TRBJ2-2 TRBV5-5 TRBD2 NA CASSLAVGTSGPGELFF TGTGCCAGCAGCTTGGCGGTGGGGACTAGCGGTCCCGGGGAGCTGTTTTTT
TRBJ2-3 TRBV24-1 NA NA CATSDLLDTQYF TGTGCCACCAGTGATTTGTTGGATACGCAGTATTTT
TRBJ2-5 TRBV7-9 TRBD2 NA CASSWFGSGEKETQYF TGTGCCAGCAGCTGGTTTGGTAGCGGGGAAAAAGAGACCCAGTACTTC
TRBJ1-3 TRBV7-8 NA NA CASSLWSLLAGSSRGNTIYF TGTGCCAGCAGCTTATGGAGTTTATTAGCTGGTTCTTCTCGGGGAAACACCATATATTTT
TRBJ1-2 TRBV13 NA NA CASSQSGGRYTF TGTGCCAGCAGCCAGAGCGGGGGACGCTACACCTTC
TRBJ2-2 TRBV9 NA NA CASSPLGIGELFF TGTGCCAGCAGCCCGTTGGGTATCGGGGAGCTGTTTTTT
TRBJ2-5 TRBV7-2 NA NA CASSSTGLWETQYF TGTGCCAGCAGCTCGACGGGGTTGTGGGAGACCCAGTACTTC
TRBJ2-3 TRBV18 NA NA CASSRETTDTQYF TGTGCCAGCTCACGCGAAACCACAGATACGCAGTATTTT
TRBJ1-1 TRBV12-3/TRBV12-4 NA few CASSLDSGTEAFF TGTGCCAGCAGTTTAGACAGTGGCACTGAAGCTTTCTTT
TRBJ1-1 TRBV5-5 NA NA CATTMTGTSNTEAFF TGTGCCACCACCATGACCGGGACATCGAACACTGAAGCTTTCTTT
TRBJ2-5 TRBV7-9 TRBD2 NA CASSPGGGFQETQYF TGTGCCAGCAGCCCCGGGGGAGGGTTCCAAGAGACCCAGTACTTC
TRBJ2-2 TRBV18 TRBD2 NA CASSPGLAGVANTGELFF TGTGCCAGCTCACCTGGACTAGCGGGAGTCGCGAACACCGGGGAGCTGTTTTTT
TRBJ2-1 TRBV6-6 TRBD2 NA CASRPTTSGGGNEQFF TGTGCCAGCAGACCAACTACTAGCGGGGGGGGCAATGAGCAGTTCTTC
TRBJ1-6 TRBV12-5 NA few CASGLGEQSPLHF TGTGCTAGTGGTTTGGGGGAACAGTCACCCCTCCACTTT
TRBJ2-5 TRBV11-2 TRBD2 NA CASSLGSGVIQETQYF TGTGCCAGCAGCTTAGGTAGCGGGGTGATTCAAGAGACCCAGTACTTC
TRBJ2-5 TRBV7-2 NA NA CASSFQETQYF TGTGCCAGCAGCTTTCAAGAGACCCAGTACTTC
TRBJ1-2 TRBV4-1 NA NA CASSDDNAPPYGYTF TGCGCCAGCAGCGATGACAACGCACCACCCTATGGCTACACCTTC
TRBJ2-7 TRBV6-2/TRBV6-3 TRBD1 few CASSLPGQGSYEQYF TGTGCCAGCAGTTTGCCGGGACAGGGTTCATACGAGCAGTACTTC